A selection of T cell receptor beta chains follows, all from one sample in a study of cytomegalovirus exposure and HLA in healthy donors. Method: immunoSEQ multiplex PCR; TCRdb's copy keeps in-frame clones and lacks some. The sample table includes roughly 51,000 clones. Sequenced sample: PBMCs. Source of these receptors: a woman aged 45-60 years in good health and CMV-seropositive. CDR3s include the opening cysteine and the closing phenylalanine or tryptophan. D genes are given only for firm matches.

>TRBV18|TRBD1|TRBJ1-1
CASAPKTTGMNTEAFF
TGTGCCAGCGCACCTAAAACGACAGGGATGAACACTGAAGCTTTCTTT
>TRBV5-6|-|TRBJ2-1
CASSLGPINEQFF
TGTGCCAGCAGCTTGGGGCCCATCAATGAGCAGTTCTTC
>TRBV7-8|-|TRBJ1-6
CASSLSGSPLHF
TGTGCCAGCAGCTTAAGCGGTTCACCCCTCCACTTT
>TRBV5-6|-|TRBJ1-1
CASSLASSAEAFF
TGTGCCAGCAGCTTGGCCTCCTCCGCTGAAGCTTTCTTT
>TRBV5-4|-|TRBJ1-2
CASSFRGSYGYTF
TGTGCCAGCAGCTTTAGGGGGAGCTATGGCTACACCTTC
>TRBV13|-|TRBJ1-1
CALRQGGGWFPQNTEAFF
TGTGCTCTCAGGCAGGGAGGAGGATGGTTCCCTCAGAACACTGAAGCTTTCTTT
>TRBV4-2|TRBD2|TRBJ2-7
CASSQASGAAYEQYF
TGTGCCAGCAGCCAGGCTAGCGGGGCGGCCTACGAGCAGTACTTC
>TRBV19|TRBD2|TRBJ2-1
CASSINGRGGEQFF
TGTGCCAGTAGTATAAACGGGAGGGGGGGTGAGCAGTTCTTC
>TRBV19|-|TRBJ2-1
CASASPGHINEQFF
TGTGCCAGTGCGAGCCCAGGGCACATCAATGAGCAGTTCTTC
>TRBV18|-|TRBJ2-7
CASSQMGRGYEQYF
TGTGCCAGCTCTCAAATGGGAAGAGGGTACGAGCAGTACTTC
>TRBV5-6|-|TRBJ2-7
CASSRTESSYEQYF
TGTGCCAGCAGCCGGACAGAGAGCTCCTACGAGCAGTACTTC
>TRBV5-1|TRBD2|TRBJ2-3
CASRTSGSVSTDTQYF
TGCGCCAGCAGGACTAGCGGGAGTGTCAGCACAGATACGCAGTATTTT
>TRBV19|-|TRBJ1-1
CASSIDWGVNTEAFF
TGTGCCAGTAGTATAGATTGGGGGGTGAACACTGAAGCTTTCTTT
>TRBV7-2|-|TRBJ1-2
CASSVWGGSYGYTF
TGTGCCAGCAGCGTCTGGGGGGGGTCTTATGGCTACACCTTC
>TRBV7-2|-|TRBJ2-3
CASSLARDTQYF
TGTGCCAGCAGCTTAGCGCGAGATACGCAGTATTTT
>TRBV28|-|TRBJ2-3
CASRDLGDTQYF
TGTGCCAGCAGAGACCTAGGAGATACGCAGTATTTT
>TRBV4-1|-|TRBJ2-4
CASSSDAQGRNIQYF
TGCGCCAGCAGCTCTGACGCTCAGGGAAGGAACATTCAGTACTTC
>TRBV27|TRBD1|TRBJ1-2
CASRSTGGGYGYTF
TGTGCCAGCCGATCGACAGGGGGCGGCTATGGCTACACCTTC
>TRBV11-2|TRBD1|TRBJ2-1
CASSQITGVSYNEQFF
TGTGCCAGCAGCCAAATCACAGGGGTCTCCTACAATGAGCAGTTCTTC
>TRBV5-1|-|TRBJ1-1
CASSLAGGQSYGTEAFF
TGCGCCAGCAGCTTGGCCGGAGGACAGTCCTACGGGACTGAAGCTTTCTTT
>TRBV18|-|TRBJ1-4
CASSPRNEGREKLFF
TGTGCCAGCTCACCACGAAATGAGGGTAGAGAAAAACTGTTTTTT
>TRBV11-1|-|TRBJ2-4
CASSPLALWTADNIQYF
TGTGCCAGCAGCCCGCTAGCCCTTTGGACAGCTGATAACATTCAGTACTTC